This TCR beta chain was observed in a study of cytomegalovirus exposure and HLA in healthy donors (dated by TCRdb to between 2016 and 2019). For the wider study: According to a later analysis, one platform produced both the 120 validation repertoires and the 730 or so repertoires of the first cohort. The study aimed to test whether cataloging public T cell receptors could reveal signatures of past pathogen exposure. In addition to the first cohort of 666 subjects, a separate validation cohort of approximately 110 different subjects was used. To predict cytomegalovirus infection status, the study combined high-throughput TCR immunosequencing, statistical association of individual TCRs with disease status, and machine learning. Points the paper makes about the study in general: The validation cohort had no HLA typing available for a later analysis, so co-occurrence within that cohort was assessed over all 120 repertoires. In a later analysis, TCRs clustered in the first cohort were found to also tend to co-occur in the 110 or so validation repertoires, with 94% of cluster scores above 0. Cytomegalovirus status was reported to be diagnosed by the classifier with high specificity and sensitivity in both the original and validation cohorts. It was suggested by the authors that the approach could potentially be generalized to other disease states and immunological phenotypes. A total of about 150 TCR beta chains were listed by the study as associated with cytomegalovirus. In vitro tests confirmed that three of the cytomegalovirus-associated TCR beta chains recognize cytomegalovirus antigens. Across donors, most TCR sequences were observed very rarely, whereas some public TCRs were present in many individuals.

The receptor library was made with the immunoSEQ multiplex PCR assay. As for how the authors treated the data: A statistical classification framework was built to diagnose cytomegalovirus status from the catalog of TCR beta chain sequences. TCRdb provides this immuneACCESS table in a form limited to in-frame rearrangements. Some clones are lacking; in checked studies, under half of them reflect an unresolved V gene, and why the rest are absent is not known. The V and J calls and clone size were taken over from that table, and D and trimming were inferred from the DNA. The table for this sample lists 100,000 to 150,000 clones; about 94% of them were counted only once. The top ten clonotypes cover roughly 1.2% of the sample. Of note for this clone: What this receptor recognizes is not known. The sample holds no much larger clone one base away, and base qualities are not on file.

The germline V gene gives CDR1 as SGHNT and CDR2 as YENEEA. Trimming at the junction amounts to 6 bases on V and 0 bases on J, and the germline ends lie 8 bases apart. From cysteine to phenylalanine, the CDR3 is 13 amino acids long. Solely the CDR3 DNA is kept, with 39 bases framed from the first base. Separate from the roughly 630-subject first cohort, the validation cohort of around 130 subjects was the group to which the donors belonged. The source is a woman between 18 and 30 years old in good health and CMV-seronegative. The sample taken for sequencing was PBMCs. The V and J segments used are TRBV11-3 and TRBJ1-1; TRBD1 is perhaps the D gene, given 6 matching bases. The CDR3 region has the sequence CASRDSMNTEAFF. DNA sequence: TGTGCCAGCAGGGACAGTATGAACACTGAAGCTTTCTTT.